Following are 30 T cell receptor beta chains from one sample sequenced in a study of radiotherapy plus CTLA-4 blockade in lung cancer. Data came from immunoSEQ multiplex PCR; TCRdb stores just in-frame clones and leaves some out. There are 80,000 or so clones in the sample; about 79% occur only once, and 22% lies in the top ten. Sequencing was performed on peripheral blood, taken from a patient treated with radiotherapy plus ipilimumab. These receptors all come from a human donor with non-small cell lung cancer whose response to radiotherapy plus ipilimumab could not be evaluated. Some clones in this sample may be carry-over from other donors' samples.

This chain connects TRBV28 to TRBJ2-7, with 12 bases lining up with TRBD1. Losses at the gene ends were 8 bases for V and 7 bases for J; bases not matched to a gene: 9. The CDR3 is made up of 14 amino acids. Germline lookup yields CDR1 MDHEN and CDR2 SYDVKM. CDR3 sequence reads: CASAPGTGGTEQYF. CDR3 nucleotides: TGTGCCAGCGCTCCCGGGACAGGGGGCACTGAGCAGTACTTC. Drawing the rest from reference TRBV28 and TRBJ2-7, the complete variable domain is DVKVTQSSRYLVKRTGEKVFLECVQDMDHENMFWYRQDPGLGLRLIYFSYDVKMKEKGDIPEGYSVSREKKERFSLILESASTNQTSMYLCASAPGTGGTEQYFGPGTRLTVT.

The V and J genes are TRBV7-2 and TRBJ2-2, with D unclear. The ends were cut back, 4 bases at V and 5 bases at J, with 8 bases in the middle. The V gene's germline CDR1 is SGHTA and CDR2 FQGNSA. The CDR3 is 13 amino acids. In nucleotides, the CDR3 is TGTGCCAGCAGCTCGGCGGCTACCGGGGAGCTGTTTTTT. This encodes CASSSAATGELFF. Combining the CDR3 with reference TRBV7-2 and TRBJ2-2 gives the whole variable domain GAGVSQSPSNKVTEKGKDVELRCDPISGHTALYWYRQSLGQGLEFLIYFQGNSAPDKSGLPSDRFSAERTGGSVSTLTIQRTQQEDSAVYLCASSSAATGELFFGEGSRLTVL.

The rearrangement joins TRBV2 to TRBJ1-1; D ambiguous. V was pared by 10 bases and J by 0 bases, with 9 bases between. The CDR3 totals 12 residues. The germline gives CDR1 SNHLY, CDR2 FYNNEI. Here the CDR3 DNA reads TGTGCCACTCAGATTATGAACACTGAAGCTTTCTTT. Encoded protein: CATQIMNTEAFF.

The rearrangement joins TRBV4-3 to TRBJ1-5, with TRBD1 matching over 7 bases. CDR3 length: 14 amino acids. Trimming removed 3 bases from V and 2 bases from J; junction bases left unmatched: 1. CDR1 and CDR2 from the germline V gene are LGHNA and YSLEER. The CDR3 loop is CASSHDRGNQPQHF. CDR3 in DNA: TGCGCCAGCAGCCACGACAGGGGCAATCAGCCCCAGCATTTT.

The chain joins TRBV6-1 to TRBJ2-2, with D hard to call. CDR3 length: 16 amino acids. The V gene's germline CDR1 is MNHNS and CDR2 SASEGT. V lost 2 bases to trimming and J lost 2 bases, with 12 bases between them. CDR3: CASSESVSYNTGELFF. The CDR3 nucleotides read TGTGCCAGCAGTGAAAGTGTATCCTATAACACCGGGGAGCTGTTTTTT.

The sample holds one count of this clone. The chain uses TRBV19 and TRBJ2-1, with 8 bases aligning to TRBD1. The V gene's germline CDR1 is LNHDA and CDR2 SQIVND (reference sequence). The CDR3 runs to 16 residues. V trimming: 1 base; J trimming: 8 bases; junction bases outside the gene matches: 10. The CDR3 protein is CASSIAGGRLNDEQFF. The CDR3, as DNA: TGTGCCAGTAGTATAGCAGGGGGCCGGCTTAACGATGAGCAGTTCTTC.

The J gene is TRBJ2-3, the V gene TRBV5-1, with a weak D call TRBD2 (7 bases). Germline CDR1 SGHRS, CDR2 YFSETQ. This CDR3 spans 17 amino acids. Deletions cut 4 bases from V and 9 bases from J, with 27 bases between. CDR3 DNA: TGCGCCAGCAGCCCGGACCTGGTGGGGGGGGCCCCCTACACGCAGTATTTT. It codes for CASSPDLVGGAPYTQYF.

This rearrangement joins TRBV7-9 to TRBJ2-5; D possibly corresponds to TRBD2 (6 bases). The ends were cut back, 2 bases at V and 5 bases at J, with 9 bases in the middle. Germline V gene sequence: CDR1 SEHNR, CDR2 FQNEAQ (reference sequence). This CDR3 has 13 residues. CDR3 residues: CASSLSRGETQYF. For the CDR3, the DNA is TGTGCCAGCAGCTTAAGTCGGGGGGAGACCCAGTACTTC. The whole variable domain, filled in from reference TRBV7-9 and TRBJ2-5, reads DTGVSQNPRHKITKRGQNVTFRCDPISEHNRLYWYRQTLGQGPEFLTYFQNEAQLEKSRLLSDRFSAERPKGSFSTLEIQRTEQGDSAMYLCASSLSRGETQYFGPGTRLLVL.

This clone has more than one count but fewer than ten. This CDR3 is CAISEGTGMGQPQHF. Here the CDR3 DNA reads TGTGCCATCAGTGAGGGGACAGGCATGGGCCAGCCCCAGCATTTT. The genes are TRBV10-3 and TRBJ1-5, with 8 positions matching TRBD1. V was pared by 2 bases and J by 7 bases, with 7 bases of the junction left unmatched. CDR3 length: 15 residues. The V gene's germline CDR1 is ENHRY and CDR2 SYGVKD.

This chain joins TRBV7-2 and TRBJ1-1, with 9 bases fitting TRBD1. The CDR3 is made up of 15 amino acids. Germline assignment: CDR1 SGHTA and CDR2 FQGNSA. V trimming: 2 bases; J trimming: 3 bases; junction bases outside the gene matches: 4. The CDR3 DNA reads as TGTGCCAGCAGCTTATCAGGACAGGGGTACACTGAAGCTTTCTTT. It yields the protein CASSLSGQGYTEAFF.

This sequence joins TRBV10-3 and TRBJ2-5, with TRBD2 matching over 9 bases. The CDR3 has 14 amino acids. Germline V gene sequence: CDR1 ENHRY, CDR2 SYGVKD. V lost 6 bases to trimming and J lost 4 bases; unmatched junction nucleotides: 6. The CDR3 region is CAIRASGEVETQYF. The CDR3 nucleotides are TGTGCCATCAGGGCTAGCGGGGAAGTAGAGACCCAGTACTTC.

The chain couples TRBV5-4 to TRBJ2-3; 8 bases match TRBD2. The CDR3 covers 15 residues. Per germline, CDR1 SGHNT and CDR2 YYREEE (reference sequence). Trimming cost V 4 bases and J 0 bases; bases outside gene matches: 4. The CDR3 loop is CASSRGGASTDTQYF. The CDR3 coding sequence is TGTGCCAGCAGCCGGGGGGGGGCTAGCACAGATACGCAGTATTTT.

V usage is TRBV7-2 and J usage is TRBJ2-5; weak D call: TRBD2 (6 bases). The CDR3 consists of 13 residues. CDR1 is SGHTA and CDR2 is FQGNSA in the germline V gene. Between the trimmed V and J ends, which lost 3 bases and 8 bases, there was a span of 13 bases. The CDR3 spells CASSLEGRGTQYF. For the CDR3, the DNA is TGTGCCAGCAGCTTGGAGGGTCGGGGTACCCAGTACTTC.

V gene TRBV6-5 combines with J gene TRBJ1-2; D is ambiguous. Trimming stripped 2 bases from V and 3 bases from J, with 7 bases between. From germline, CDR1 is MNHEY and CDR2 SVGAGI. The CDR3 runs 13 residues. This CDR3 is CASSYGGDYGYTF. Here the CDR3 DNA reads TGTGCCAGCAGTTACGGCGGAGACTATGGCTACACCTTC.

The genes are TRBV15 and TRBJ2-7, with D possibly being TRBD2 (7 bases). The CDR3 has 13 residues. With 8 bases removed from V and 2 bases from J, the gap between germline ends came to 13 bases. Germline CDR1 reads LNHNV; CDR2 reads YYDKDF (reference sequence). The CDR3 here is CATSTGGTYEQYF. The CDR3 nucleotides read TGTGCCACCTCCACGGGGGGCACCTACGAGCAGTACTTC.

This clone was recorded a few times. V and J are TRBV7-9 and TRBJ1-6; perhaps TRBD1 as D (6 bases). The V gene lost 3 bases and the J gene lost 19 bases, with 16 bases spanning the gap. Germline-derived CDR1 and CDR2 are SEHNR and FQNEAQ (reference sequence). The CDR3 runs to 12 residues. CDR3 sequence (DNA): TGTGCCAGCAGCTTGAGGGGGGGCCTATGGCACTTT. Its translation is CASSLRGGLWHF.

As to this clone: This may be a read error, as it is one base from a much larger clone. Other DNA sequences within the sample encode an identical CDR3. The rearrangement uses TRBV5-1 and TRBJ2-7; D unresolved. The CDR3 runs 11 residues. V was shortened by 5 bases and J by 0 bases, with 3 bases between the two germline ends. From germline, CDR1 is SGHRS and CDR2 YFSETQ. DNA of the CDR3: TGCGCCAGCAGACACTCCTACGAGCAGTACTTC. Encoded protein: CASRHSYEQYF.

V gene TRBV5-1 combines with J gene TRBJ1-6, with D perhaps TRBD1 (5 bases). Trimming removed 4 bases at V and 0 bases at J, with 17 bases between. CDR1 is SGHRS, CDR2 YFSETQ, per germline. The CDR3 totals 18 residues. CDR3 DNA: TGCGCCAGCAGCCACGGGACTTTCCTTAGCTCCTATAATTCACCCCTCCACTTT. The encoded protein is CASSHGTFLSSYNSPLHF.

A word on this clone: This sample includes further DNA sequences coding for the same CDR3. The chain combines TRBV4-1 with TRBJ2-7, with 9 bases identical to TRBD1. Germline assignment: CDR1 MGHRA and CDR2 YSYEKL. The V gene end was trimmed by 1 base and the J gene end by 1 base; junction bases not matched to a gene: 8. CDR3 length equals 17 residues. The CDR3 DNA is TGCGCCAGCAGCCAAGGTGTCGGGACAGGGATTTCCTACGAGCAGTACTTC. Translating gives CASSQGVGTGISYEQYF.

This clone came up once. The gene calls are TRBV5-4 and TRBJ2-2, with 7 nucleotides matching TRBD1. The germline V gene encodes CDR1 SGHNT and CDR2 YYREEE (reference sequence). V was clipped by 3 bases and J by 3 bases; unmatched bases: 5. There are 15 residues in the CDR3. The DNA of the CDR3 is TGTGCCAGCAGCTCAGTTACAGGGGACACCGGGGAGCTGTTTTTT. It translates to CASSSVTGDTGELFF.

DNA for the CDR3: TGTGCCAGCAGCTTGGATGGAGGACAGGGTCTTGGCACCTTC. This sequence encodes CASSLDGGQGLGTF. This chain links TRBV5-4 with TRBJ1-2; TRBD1 matches 8 bases. V lost 0 bases and J lost 13; bases outside the gene matches: 11. Germline CDR1 and CDR2: SGHNT and YYREEE (reference sequence). The CDR3 is 14 amino acids.

The V gene is TRBV7-9, the J gene TRBJ2-1; D is possibly TRBD1 (6 bases). The CDR3 covers 15 residues. The germline V gene has CDR1 SEHNR and CDR2 FQNEAQ (reference sequence). V was clipped by 1 base and J by 6 bases, with 13 bases between them. Here the CDR3 reads CASSLGGIRGNEQFF. Written as DNA, the CDR3 is TGTGCCAGCAGCTTAGGGGGAATCAGGGGCAATGAGCAGTTCTTC.

The chain carries TRBV6-8 and TRBJ2-3; the match to TRBD2 covers 7 bases. The V segment lost 4 bases and the J segment 1 base; nucleotides outside the gene matches: 8. Germline assignment: CDR1 MNHGY and CDR2 SAAAGT. This CDR3 region has 16 residues. The CDR3 reads CASSWDYTSCTDTQYF. CDR3 nucleotide sequence: TGTGCCAGCAGTTGGGACTACACCTCATGCACAGATACGCAGTATTTT.

This chain joins TRBV18 and TRBJ2-1; D perhaps matches TRBD2 (6 bases). The CDR3 is made up of 15 amino acids. Germline CDR1 is KGHSH and CDR2 is LQKENI. V was clipped by 1 base and J by 5 bases, with 12 bases between them. The CDR3 loop reads CASSPLGAGNNEQFF. CDR3 nucleotides: TGTGCCAGCTCACCACTGGGCGCGGGGAACAATGAGCAGTTCTTC.

V and J are TRBV7-2 and TRBJ2-1; 10 bases are shared with TRBD2. V gave up 5 bases and J gave up 8 bases; unmatched junction bases: 9. This CDR3 is 15 amino acids long. Germline loops: CDR1 SGHTA, CDR2 FQGNSA. Written as DNA, the CDR3 is TGTGCCAGCAGCCTCGGGACTAGCGTCGCTCATGAGCAGTTCTTC. Translated: CASSLGTSVAHEQFF.

The chain has TRBV7-3 and TRBJ2-1; 8 positions match TRBD1. Germline V gene lookup returns CDR1 SGHTA and CDR2 FQGTGA. Germline trimming cut 1 base from V and 4 bases from J; bases unmatched to any gene: 9. CDR3 length: 17 amino acids. The CDR3 DNA is TGTGCCAGCAGCTTAAATCCGGACAGGGTTCAATACAATGAGCAGTTCTTC. Residues: CASSLNPDRVQYNEQFF.

The chain's CDR3 is CASSRGQSTIYEQYF. CDR3 DNA: TGTGCCAGCAGTCGGGGACAGTCTACTATTTACGAGCAGTACTTC. This chain connects TRBV6-5 to TRBJ2-7, with 7 positions matching TRBD1. This CDR3 contains 15 residues. Germline-derived CDR1 and CDR2 are MNHEY and SVGAGI. The J segment lost 4 bases and the V segment lost 5 bases, leaving 11 bases of the junction unmatched.

The gene calls are TRBV19 and TRBJ1-2; 8 bases are a match to TRBD1. This CDR3 is 12 amino acids long. CDR1 is LNHDA and CDR2 is SQIVND in the germline V gene (reference sequence). Unmatched junction bases numbered 2, after V lost 7 bases and J lost 4 bases. DNA of the CDR3: TGTGCCAGTATCGGGACAGGCTATGGCTACACCTTC. Protein: CASIGTGYGYTF.

This chain uses TRBV5-1 with TRBJ2-2, with a weak D call TRBD2 (6 bases). Trimming left V 2 bases short and J 2 bases short, with 10 bases between. From germline, CDR1 is SGHRS and CDR2 YFSETQ. The CDR3 covers 15 residues. The DNA for the CDR3 is TGCGCCAGCAGCTTAACCGGGACTAACACCGGGGAGCTGTTTTTT. It codes for CASSLTGTNTGELFF.

Regarding this clone: Other DNA sequences in this specimen translate into the identical CDR3. CDR3 amino acids: CASSLGTGDSPLHF. The CDR3 nucleotides are TGCGCCAGCAGCCTTGGGACAGGGGATTCACCCCTCCACTTT. This chain links TRBV5-1 with TRBJ1-6, with 10 bases fitting TRBD1. V was pared by 4 bases and J by 8 bases, with 3 bases of the junction left unmatched. CDR1 is SGHRS and CDR2 is YFSETQ in the germline V gene. This CDR3 has 14 amino acids.